Given below is one T cell receptor (beta chain) in context. The antigen is undetermined. Assay: immunoSEQ multiplex PCR; the TCRdb copy retains only in-frame clones and omits some. The sample gives roughly 100,000 clones, less than 90% of which show up once; roughly 3.5% is in the top ten. The germline V gene has CDR1 SGHNT and CDR2 YYREEE (reference sequence). This CDR3 spans 15 amino acids. V was pared by 5 bases and J by 0 bases, with 11 bases between. The sample is drawn from a study of T cell responses to AZD1222 COVID-19 vaccine. General study points: In the spike-specific TCR repertoire, nearly half reportedly target unmutated variant regions. Spike-specific TCR repertoires showed rising breadth and depth after two AZD1222 doses.

The chain recombines TRBV5-4 with TRBJ1-4; D unclear. The sequencing used peripheral blood, collected on day 0 of AZD1222 vaccination. The origin of this receptor is an adult in good health. The chain's CDR3 is CASSYDGTTNEKLFF. The CDR3 DNA reads as TGTGCCAGCAGTTACGACGGAACAACTAATGAAAAACTGTTTTTT.